The present T cell receptor (beta chain) was sequenced within a study of shared clonotypes between healthy human individuals. Samples underwent the assay at deep level. Produced via immunoSEQ multiplex PCR; TCRdb's table is partial and in-frame only. The profile shows approximately 720,000 clones, approximately 90% of them singletons. Germline CDR1 and CDR2: SGHTA and FQGNSA. V lost 4 bases and J lost 3, with 9 bases in between. The CDR3 length is 13 residues. Naive CD8 cells lacked CD45RO, underwent positive selection for CCR7 and left out terminally differentiated effector memory CD45RA+ cells. On this clone: Its antigen is currently unknown.

Whole-study results and caveats: Shared across a few donors were around 4.7% of the naive CD4 clonotypes.

Sequencing was done on a sample of naive CD8+ T cells sorted from blood. J is TRBJ2-5 and V is TRBV7-2; D remains unclear. The source is a man aged 25-45 years in good health. The CDR3 DNA is TGTGCCAGCAGCTCTCCGATAGAAGAGACCCAGTACTTC. It encodes CASSSPIEETQYF.